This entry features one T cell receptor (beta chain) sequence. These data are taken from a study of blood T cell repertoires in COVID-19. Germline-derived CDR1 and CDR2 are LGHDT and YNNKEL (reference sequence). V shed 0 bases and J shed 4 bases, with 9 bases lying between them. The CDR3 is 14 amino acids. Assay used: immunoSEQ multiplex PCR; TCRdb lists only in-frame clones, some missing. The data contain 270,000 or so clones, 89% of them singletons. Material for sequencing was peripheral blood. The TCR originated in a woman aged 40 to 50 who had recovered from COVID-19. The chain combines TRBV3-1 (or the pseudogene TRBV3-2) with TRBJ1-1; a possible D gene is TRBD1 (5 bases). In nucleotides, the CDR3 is TGTGCCAGCAGCCAAGATCTGGGGGGCACTGAAGCTTTCTTT. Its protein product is CASSQDLGGTEAFF.